The sequence of this TCR beta chain was determined in a study of OX40 agonist ivuxolimab in advanced cancers. Overall study: The group had a mean age of around 60 years, ranged from roughly 20 to 80, and was approximately 81% male. Three patients had partial responses: one hepatocellular carcinoma, two cutaneous melanoma.

The ends lost 2 bases at V and 3 bases at J; junction bases unmatched: 4. The CDR3 has 15 residues. Per the germline V gene, CDR1 is LNHNV and CDR2 is YYDKDF (reference sequence). Sequenced by immunoSEQ multiplex PCR; TCRdb stores in-frame clones only, minus some. This sample carries tens of thousands of clones, 91% of them seen once, and the ten largest clones take 3.5% to 5%. This chain connects TRBV15 to TRBJ2-3; 8 positions match TRBD2. The origin of this receptor is an adult with an advanced solid tumor such as melanoma, head and neck, liver or kidney cancer. This specimen was CD4+ or CD8+ T cells sorted from blood, taken in a trial of the OX40 agonist ivuxolimab. CDR3 DNA: TGTGCCACCAGCAGATCGGGGGGGGCTACAGATACGCAGTATTTT. The encoded protein is CATSRSGGATDTQYF. Drawing the rest from reference TRBV15 and TRBJ2-3, the complete variable domain is DAMVIQNPRYQVTQFGKPVTLSCSQTLNHNVMYWYQQKSSQAPKLLFHYYDKDFNNEADTPDNFQSRRPNTSFCFLDIRSPGLGDTAMYLCATSRSGGATDTQYFGPGTRLTVL.